This T cell receptor beta chain stems from a study of CD8 T cells in ankylosing spondylitis. The length of the CDR3 is 11 residues. V lost 5 bases, J lost 5 bases, and 7 bases lay in between. The germline CDR1 and CDR2 sequences are LGHDT and YNNKEL (reference sequence). As concerns this clonotype: Its antigen is unknown.

Study-wide findings and caveats: A TCR beta motif of about eight highly homologous variants seemed to mark ankylosing spondylitis blood. Reportedly, significant enrichment of disease-linked clones occurred in matched ankylosing spondylitis synovial fluid.

Libraries of TCR beta came from quantitative 5'-RACE with molecular barcodes. TCRdb re-called the 5' RACE reads with MiXCR, one entry per CDR3 protein. The sample carries 450,000 to 550,000 distinct CDR3 sequences, approximately 5.3% recorded once. The origin of this receptor is a male donor with ankylosing spondylitis. The J gene is TRBJ2-7, the V gene TRBV3-1; unclear D gene. The sequenced sample was blood, either unsorted or a sorted T cell fraction (not recorded which). CDR3 sequence (DNA): TGTGCCAGCAGCGGGGTGGACGAGCAGTACTTC. It translates to CASSGVDEQYF.